Sequencing of this TCR beta chain was carried out in a study of graft-versus-host responses after intestinal transplantation. About the study: Grafts were multivisceral, liver-intestinal, or isolated intestinal. Every one of the recipients received anti-thymocyte globulin induction and afterwards took tacrolimus and steroids for roughly three years.

Study-wide findings and caveats: Detected in recipient marrow were GvH clones, some of which were first observed in ileum or blood.

Profiling relied on immunoSEQ multiplex PCR, and the TCRdb table lists in-frame clones only, not all of them. Seen here are approximately 70,000 clones, roughly 84% observed once, and the top ten hold 0.35% to 0.5%. Germline CDR1 SGHTA, CDR2 FQGNSA. J lost 1 base, V lost 5 bases, and 3 bases had no gene match. There are 16 residues in the CDR3. This clone was recorded a few times. Antigen unknown. The TCR originated in a human donor who was the organ donor for an intestinal transplant. The chain carries TRBV7-2 and TRBJ1-6; 9 bases are shared with TRBD1. Sample: unstimulated CD4+ T cells sorted from spleen or lymph node cells, taken before transplant. As DNA, the CDR3 is TGTGCCAGCAGCCCGGACAGGGGTTCCTATAATTCACCCCTCCACTTT. Translating gives CASSPDRGSYNSPLHF. The whole variable domain, filled in from reference TRBV7-2 and TRBJ1-6, reads GAGVSQSPSNKVTEKGKDVELRCDPISGHTALYWYRQSLGQGLEFLIYFQGNSAPDKSGLPSDRFSAERTGGSVSTLTIQRTQQEDSAVYLCASSPDRGSYNSPLHFGNGTRLTVT.